Presented here are 30 T cell receptor beta chains from one specimen sequenced in a study of T-cell memory formation after mild COVID-19. One entry per CDR3 protein results from TCRdb running MiXCR on the 5' RACE reads. Of hundreds of thousands of distinct CDR3 sequences listed, roughly 26% are singletons. Input material: PBMCs or a T cell subset sorted from them (not recorded which). These receptors came from an adult woman who had mild COVID-19 (a few samples of this study predate the infection). Cell type and time point are not known.

The chain joins TRBV5-1 to TRBJ2-5; D is perhaps TRBD2 (5 bases). The length of the CDR3 is 16 residues. Trimming removed 4 bases at V and 5 bases at J, with 21 bases between. Germline V lookup: CDR1 SGHRS, CDR2 YFSETQ. The CDR3 spells CASSAMLGGGEETQYF. The CDR3 coding sequence is TGCGCCAGCAGCGCAATGCTAGGTGGAGGTGAGGAGACCCAGTACTTC.

V gene TRBV20-1 combines with J gene TRBJ1-1; 9 nucleotides align to TRBD1. CDR1 is DFQATT, CDR2 SNEGSKA, per germline (reference sequence). The CDR3 is 14 amino acids. Trimming cost V 1 base and J 4 bases; bases outside gene matches: 4. This CDR3 reads CSARGGQGSTEAFF. The DNA of the CDR3 is TGCAGTGCTAGAGGCGGACAGGGGAGCACTGAAGCTTTCTTT.

This clonotype was picked up a small number of times. This CDR3 is CATSEPPGDRGEKLFF. CDR3 nucleotide sequence: TGTGCCACCAGTGAGCCCCCAGGGGACAGGGGTGAAAAACTGTTTTTT. The rearrangement joins TRBV24-1 to TRBJ1-4; 10 positions agree with TRBD1. Per germline, CDR1 KGHDR and CDR2 SFDVKD. Unmatched junction bases numbered 8, after V lost 4 bases and J lost 7 bases. CDR3 size: 16 residues.

This clonotype was seen ten or more times. The chain recombines TRBV27 with TRBJ1-1, with a tentative D call TRBD1 (5 bases). Trimming shortened V by 3 bases and J by 2 bases, and 13 bases separated the two germline ends. Looked up from germline, CDR1 is MNHEY and CDR2 is SMNVEV (reference sequence). This CDR3 region has 15 residues. The CDR3, as DNA: TGTGCCAGCAGTTTGCAAGGGGCTCTTAACACTGAAGCTTTCTTT. Its protein product is CASSLQGALNTEAFF.

This clonotype was counted only a few times. This chain uses TRBV7-9 with TRBJ2-1; TRBD1 or TRBD2 may be the D gene (5 bases each). The V gene lost 0 bases and the J gene lost 10 bases, with 7 bases spanning the gap. Germline V gene lookup returns CDR1 SEHNR and CDR2 FQNEAQ (reference sequence). CDR3 length: 12 residues. The CDR3 DNA sequence: TGTGCCAGCAGCTTAGCTGGGACCGAGCAGTTCTTC. Its protein product is CASSLAGTEQFF.

The chain combines TRBV12-3 or TRBV12-4 with TRBJ1-1; the match to TRBD1 covers 11 bases. The CDR3 sequence is 13 residues long. V was pared by 5 bases and J by 10 bases, with 6 bases of the junction left unmatched. CDR3 loop: CASSPGQGVSAFF. CDR3 in DNA: TGTGCCAGCAGTCCGGGACAGGGGGTTTCAGCTTTCTTT.

V and J are TRBV7-2 and TRBJ1-1; perhaps TRBD1 as D (6 bases). The ends were cut back, 5 bases at V and 8 bases at J, with 15 bases in the middle. The germline V gene has CDR1 SGHTA and CDR2 FQGNSA. This CDR3 has 13 amino acids. Written as DNA, the CDR3 is TGTGCCAGCAGCGTACCAGGGGCACCCGAAGCTTTCTTT. It translates to CASSVPGAPEAFF.

This clonotype was counted a few times. The chain has TRBV29-1 and TRBJ2-7; the D gene is possibly TRBD1 (5 bases). The CDR3 extends over 15 amino acids. The germline CDR1 and CDR2 sequences are SQVTM and ANQGSEA. V dropped 2 bases and J dropped 4 bases, with 18 bases sitting between them. The CDR3 sequence is CSVENPTGGLYEQYF. CDR3 bases: TGCAGCGTTGAAAACCCTACAGGCGGCCTATACGAGCAGTACTTC.

This chain uses TRBV5-5 with TRBJ1-1, with D unclear. The CDR3 is 13 amino acids. Trimming stripped 0 bases from V and 3 bases from J, with 6 bases between. Germline loops: CDR1 SGHKS, CDR2 YYEKEE (reference sequence). CDR3 DNA: TGTGCCAGCAGCTTGGTTGGGTACACTGAAGCTTTCTTT. Protein sequence: CASSLVGYTEAFF.

V and J are TRBV10-3 and TRBJ1-3; 7 bases line up with TRBD1. Germline V gives CDR1 ENHRY, CDR2 SYGVKD. The CDR3 has 14 amino acids. The ends lost 10 bases at V and 1 base at J; junction bases unmatched: 7. CDR3 region: CATRDSNSGNTIYF. CDR3 DNA: TGTGCCACCCGGGACAGCAATTCTGGAAACACCATATATTTT.

This rearrangement joins TRBV6-5 to TRBJ2-7; the match to TRBD2 covers 14 bases. Germline V gene lookup returns CDR1 MNHEY and CDR2 SVGAGI. This CDR3 comprises 20 residues. With V trimmed by 0 bases and J by 6 bases, 16 bases remained unmatched. CDR3 DNA: TGTGCCAGCAGTTACTCGTCTTACTATCTAGGGACTAGCGGGAGCGGCGAGCAGTACTTC. Translated: CASSYSSYYLGTSGSGEQYF.

V gene TRBV4-1 combines with J gene TRBJ1-2, with D tentatively TRBD1 (5 bases). This CDR3 is 17 amino acids long. Between the trimmed V and J ends, which lost 3 bases and 14 bases, there was a span of 31 bases. CDR1 is MGHRA, CDR2 YSYEKL, per germline. The DNA of the CDR3 is TGCGCCAGCAGCCAGACGCCTAGGGTTTCGGGGCTCTTTGGGGGGACCTTC. It is translated as CASSQTPRVSGLFGGTF.

This clonotype has just a few counts. This sequence joins TRBV7-2 and TRBJ2-1; 7 bases fit TRBD2. CDR3 length: 16 residues. Germline CDR1 and CDR2: SGHTA and FQGNSA. The junction had 13 bases not matched to a gene; V was cut back by 6 bases and J by 5 bases. This CDR3 reads CASSLMASGSNNEQFF. CDR3 DNA sequence: TGTGCCAGCAGTTTAATGGCTAGCGGATCCAACAATGAGCAGTTCTTC. Variable domain in full (rest from reference TRBV7-2 and TRBJ2-1): GAGVSQSPSNKVTEKGKDVELRCDPISGHTALYWYRQSLGQGLEFLIYFQGNSAPDKSGLPSDRFSAERTGGSVSTLTIQRTQQEDSAVYLCASSLMASGSNNEQFFGPGTRLTVL.

The rearrangement joins TRBV15 to TRBJ2-5, with D tentatively TRBD2 (6 bases). CDR1 and CDR2 from the germline V gene are LNHNV and YYDKDF (reference sequence). V shed 4 bases and J shed 5 bases, with 17 bases lying between them. This CDR3 has 15 amino acids. CDR3 DNA sequence: TGTGCCACCAGCACAGTTTTAGCGGAGGATGAGACCCAGTACTTC. The encoded protein is CATSTVLAEDETQYF.

This clonotype was recorded once. This rearrangement joins TRBV5-1 to TRBJ2-5; TRBD2 might be the D (6 bases). Germline assignment: CDR1 SGHRS and CDR2 YFSETQ. CDR3 size: 15 residues. V lost 4 bases to trimming and J lost 0 bases, with 13 bases between them. CDR3 in amino acids: CASSRGNRNQETQYF. CDR3 in DNA: TGCGCCAGCAGCCGGGGGAACAGGAACCAAGAGACCCAGTACTTC.

This clonotype appeared a few times. This sequence joins TRBV27 and TRBJ2-1, with 7 bases fitting TRBD2. The CDR3 is 13 residues long. CDR1 and CDR2 (germline): MNHEY, SMNVEV (reference sequence). V was pared by 6 bases and J by 7 bases, with 6 bases of the junction left unmatched. The CDR3 region has the DNA TGTGCCAGCAGCCGGAGGGAGGGGAATGAGCAGTTCTTC. It yields the protein CASSRREGNEQFF.

This clonotype has a single count. The chain links TRBV5-1 to TRBJ1-6, with a possible D match to TRBD1 (6 bases). V lost 0 bases, J lost 8 bases, and 9 bases lay in between. Germline CDR1 SGHRS, CDR2 YFSETQ. This CDR3 has 14 residues. Written as DNA, the CDR3 is TGCGCCAGCAGCTTGGGGGGGCTCCATTCACCCCTCCACTTT. This encodes CASSLGGLHSPLHF.

This clonotype has more than one count but fewer than ten. The rearrangement uses TRBV7-6 and TRBJ2-1, with 9 bases aligning to TRBD1. The CDR3 extends over 21 amino acids. V was clipped by 7 bases and J by 4 bases; unmatched bases: 26. Looked up from germline, CDR1 is SGHVS and CDR2 is FNYEAQ. The CDR3 reads CASTNLWGQGPTPYDYNEQFF. DNA of the CDR3: TGTGCCAGCACTAACTTGTGGGGACAGGGCCCTACCCCTTACGATTACAATGAGCAGTTCTTC. Full variable domain (outside the CDR3, taken from reference TRBV7-6 and TRBJ2-1): GAGVSQSPRYKVTKRGQDVALRCDPISGHVSLYWYRQALGQGPEFLTYFNYEAQQDKSGLPNDRFSAERPEGSISTLTIQRTEQRDSAMYRCASTNLWGQGPTPYDYNEQFFGPGTRLTVL.

The V gene is TRBV20-1, the J gene TRBJ1-1; TRBD1 aligns across 7 bases. The CDR3 runs to 14 residues. J gave up 1 base and V 0 bases, and 2 bases lay outside the gene matches. Germline assignment: CDR1 DFQATT and CDR2 SNEGSKA (reference sequence). CDR3 sequence: CSAREQGKNTEAFF. CDR3 nucleotide sequence: TGCAGTGCTAGAGAACAGGGGAAGAACACTGAAGCTTTCTTT.

The rearrangement uses TRBV20-1 and TRBJ1-1; D is possibly TRBD1 (6 bases). This CDR3 is 15 amino acids long. Deletions cut 5 bases from V and 4 bases from J, with 20 bases between. The V gene's germline CDR1 is DFQATT and CDR2 SNEGSKA (reference sequence). This CDR3 is CSAGQGRDWGTEAFF. The DNA for the CDR3 is TGCAGTGCTGGTCAGGGGCGGGATTGGGGCACTGAAGCTTTCTTT.

This clonotype was detected a few times. The J gene is TRBJ2-5, the V gene TRBV12-3 or TRBV12-4; the D gene could be TRBD1 or TRBD2 (7 bases each). CDR3 length equals 16 residues. V lost 6 bases, J lost 1 base, and 18 bases lay in between. CDR3 protein: CASSPRQGGVQETQYF. The CDR3 DNA sequence: TGTGCCAGCAGCCCCCGACAGGGAGGGGTCCAAGAGACCCAGTACTTC.

The genes are TRBV4-1 and TRBJ1-2, with 8 bases aligning to TRBD1. The CDR3 has 14 residues. Germline V gene sequence: CDR1 MGHRA, CDR2 YSYEKL. The V and J ends lost 4 bases and 3 bases, in that order; junction bases with no gene match: 4. DNA of the CDR3: TGCGCCAGCAGCCGATCGACAGGGGACTATGGCTACACCTTC. It yields the protein CASSRSTGDYGYTF.

The genes are TRBV19 and TRBJ2-3; possibly TRBD1 for D (5 bases). Germline CDR1 reads LNHDA; CDR2 reads SQIVND (reference sequence). The CDR3 has 16 residues. Deletions cut 8 bases from V and 0 bases from J, with 18 bases between. Here the CDR3 reads CASGRAGPGSTDTQYF. The CDR3 DNA sequence: TGTGCCAGTGGTCGCGCAGGACCAGGGAGCACAGATACGCAGTATTTT.

V gene TRBV10-3 combines with J gene TRBJ2-7; D call uncertain. The CDR3 length is 14 residues. Germline loops: CDR1 ENHRY, CDR2 SYGVKD. The V end was cut by 2 bases, the J end by 0 bases, with 8 bases between. CDR3 sequence reads: CAISEGESSYEQYF. CDR3 DNA sequence: TGTGCCATCAGTGAGGGGGAAAGCTCCTACGAGCAGTACTTC.

The chain couples TRBV4-2 to TRBJ2-1; D unclear. Germline CDR1 reads LGHNA; CDR2 reads YNFKEQ. Trimming left V 0 bases short and J 6 bases short, with 12 bases between. The CDR3 is 15 residues long. The CDR3 here is CASSQELSSLNEQFF. CDR3 in DNA: TGTGCCAGCAGCCAAGAGCTCAGCAGTCTCAATGAGCAGTTCTTC.

The chain's CDR3 is CASSSGGGRGTEAFF. CDR3 coding DNA: TGTGCCAGCAGCTCGGGAGGGGGCCGTGGTACTGAAGCTTTCTTT. The genes are TRBV11-3 and TRBJ1-1, with TRBD1 matching 7 bases. V was clipped by 4 bases and J by 5 bases; unmatched bases: 10. This CDR3 spans 15 amino acids. Per germline, CDR1 SGHNT and CDR2 YENEEA.

The chain is built from TRBV7-9 and TRBJ2-3, with D possibly TRBD1 on 5 matching bases. Trimming took off 5 bases at V and 4 bases at J, with 13 bases between the two ends. Germline values: CDR1 SEHNR, CDR2 FQNEAQ (reference sequence). CDR3 length: 14 residues. CDR3 region: CASSPSGYADTQYF. CDR3 bases: TGTGCCAGCAGCCCTTCAGGGTATGCAGATACGCAGTATTTT.

This clonotype has just a few counts. V usage is TRBV7-2 and J usage is TRBJ1-2, with 8 bases identical to TRBD1. J was trimmed by 3 bases and V by 0 bases; bases with no gene match: 6. This CDR3 has 16 residues. Germline CDR1 and CDR2: SGHTA and FQGNSA. The CDR3 reads CASSLAAPTGDYGYTF. The CDR3 DNA sequence: TGTGCCAGCAGCTTAGCGGCCCCGACAGGGGACTATGGCTACACCTTC. Together with reference TRBV7-2 and TRBJ1-2, the CDR3 gives the full variable domain: GAGVSQSPSNKVTEKGKDVELRCDPISGHTALYWYRQSLGQGLEFLIYFQGNSAPDKSGLPSDRFSAERTGGSVSTLTIQRTQQEDSAVYLCASSLAAPTGDYGYTFGSGTRLTVV.

The chain joins TRBV15 to TRBJ1-2; weak D call: TRBD1 (5 bases). Trimming took off 5 bases at V and 8 bases at J, with 18 bases between the two ends. This CDR3 comprises 14 residues. Per germline, CDR1 LNHNV and CDR2 YYDKDF (reference sequence). The CDR3 sequence is CATSGQGHRRGYTF. CDR3 bases: TGTGCCACCAGCGGGCAAGGACACCGAAGGGGCTACACCTTC.

CDR3 coding DNA: TGTGCCAGCAGCCCCCGAGCGGGACCCTCCTACGAGCAGTACTTC. Its protein is CASSPRAGPSYEQYF. V is TRBV9 and J is TRBJ2-7, with TRBD2 identical over 7 bases. The CDR3 contains 15 residues. In germline, CDR1 is SGDLS, CDR2 YYNGEE. J gave up 0 bases and V 4 bases, and 7 bases lay outside the gene matches.